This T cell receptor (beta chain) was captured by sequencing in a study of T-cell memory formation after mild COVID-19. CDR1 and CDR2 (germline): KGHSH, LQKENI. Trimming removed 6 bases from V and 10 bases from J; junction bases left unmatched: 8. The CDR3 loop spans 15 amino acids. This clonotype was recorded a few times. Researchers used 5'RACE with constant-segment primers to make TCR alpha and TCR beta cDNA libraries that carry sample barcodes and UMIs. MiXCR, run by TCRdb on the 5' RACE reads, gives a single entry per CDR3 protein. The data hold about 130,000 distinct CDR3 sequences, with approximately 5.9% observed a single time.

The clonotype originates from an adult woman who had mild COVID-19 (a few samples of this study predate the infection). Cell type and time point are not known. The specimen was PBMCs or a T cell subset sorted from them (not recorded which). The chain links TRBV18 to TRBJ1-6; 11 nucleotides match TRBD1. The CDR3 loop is CASSRDRGTGSPLHF. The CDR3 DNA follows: TGTGCCAGCTCCCGGGACAGGGGGACAGGGTCACCCCTCCACTTT.